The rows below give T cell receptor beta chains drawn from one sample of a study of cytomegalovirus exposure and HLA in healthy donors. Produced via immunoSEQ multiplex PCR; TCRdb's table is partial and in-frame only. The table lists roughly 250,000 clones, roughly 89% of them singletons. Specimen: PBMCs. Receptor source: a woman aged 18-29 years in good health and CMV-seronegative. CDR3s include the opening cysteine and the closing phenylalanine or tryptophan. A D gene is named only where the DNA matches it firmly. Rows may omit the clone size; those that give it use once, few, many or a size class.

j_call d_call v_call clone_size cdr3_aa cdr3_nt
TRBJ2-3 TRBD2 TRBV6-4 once CASSDHPTSGANTDTQYF TGTGCCAGCAGTGACCACCCGACTAGCGGGGCCAACACAGATACGCAGTATTTT
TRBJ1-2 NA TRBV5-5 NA CASRQTANYGYTF TGTGCCAGCAGACAGACAGCTAACTATGGCTACACCTTC
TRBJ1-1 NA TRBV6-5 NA CASSYFRGGTEAFF TGTGCCAGCAGTTACTTTAGGGGCGGCACTGAAGCTTTCTTT
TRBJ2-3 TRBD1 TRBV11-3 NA CASSISLTGGLSTDTQYF TGTGCCAGCAGCATATCACTGACAGGGGGCCTTAGCACAGATACGCAGTATTTT
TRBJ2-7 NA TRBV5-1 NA CASSPRRTVYEQYF TGCGCCAGCAGCCCCCGCCGGACAGTATACGAGCAGTACTTC
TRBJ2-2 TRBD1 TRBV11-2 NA CASSRGQVGELFF TGTGCCAGCAGCAGGGGGCAGGTCGGGGAGCTGTTTTTT
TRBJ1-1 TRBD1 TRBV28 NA CASSPGQDLGRAFF TGTGCCAGCAGCCCGGGACAGGACCTAGGGAGGGCTTTCTTT
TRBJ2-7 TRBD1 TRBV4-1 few CASSQPGQGDEQYF TGCGCCAGCAGCCAGCCGGGACAGGGCGACGAGCAGTACTTC
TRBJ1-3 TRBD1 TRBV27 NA CASSLTGWNSGNTIYF TGTGCCAGCAGTCTGACAGGGTGGAATTCCGGAAACACCATATATTTT
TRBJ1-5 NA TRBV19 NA CASSFSRNQPQHF TGTGCCAGTAGTTTCTCGAGAAATCAGCCCCAGCATTTT
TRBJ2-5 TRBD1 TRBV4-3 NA CASSREGQGAGETQYF TGCGCCAGCAGCCGGGAGGGACAGGGGGCAGGTGAGACCCAGTACTTC
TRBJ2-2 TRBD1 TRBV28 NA CANGDSNTGELFF TGTGCCAACGGGGACAGTAACACCGGGGAGCTGTTTTTT
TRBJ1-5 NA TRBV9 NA CASSVAGNQPQHF TGTGCCAGCAGCGTAGCGGGGAACCAGCCCCAGCATTTT
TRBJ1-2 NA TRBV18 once CASSPSDYYGYTF TGTGCCAGCTCACCGTCGGACTATTATGGCTACACCTTC
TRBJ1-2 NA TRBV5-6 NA CASSLYLQINYGYTF TGTGCCAGCAGCTTGTACCTACAGATTAACTATGGCTACACCTTC
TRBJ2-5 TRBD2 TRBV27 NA CASSPTSGGDLGETQYF TGTGCCAGCAGTCCAACTAGCGGGGGGGACCTTGGGGAGACCCAGTACTTC
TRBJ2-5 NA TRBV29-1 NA CSVAQEETQYF TGCAGCGTTGCACAAGAAGAGACCCAGTACTTC
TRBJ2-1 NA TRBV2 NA CASSAQNEQFF TGTGCCAGCAGTGCCCAGAATGAGCAGTTCTTC
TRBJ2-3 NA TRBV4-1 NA CATTRGRITDTQYF TGCGCCACCACGCGGGGGCGTATTACAGATACGCAGTATTTT
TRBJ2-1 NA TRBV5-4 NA CASSHSYNEQFF TGTGCCAGCAGCCACAGTTACAATGAGCAGTTCTTC
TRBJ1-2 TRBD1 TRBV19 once CASSPRGYYGYTF TGTGCCAGTAGTCCCAGGGGGTACTATGGCTACACCTTC
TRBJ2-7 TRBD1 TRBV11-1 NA CASSSLSGDRAYEQYF TGTGCCAGCAGCTCATTATCAGGAGACAGGGCCTACGAGCAGTACTTC
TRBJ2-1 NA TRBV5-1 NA CASSLAALASYNEQFF TGCGCCAGCAGCTTGGCCGCTCTGGCATCCTACAATGAGCAGTTCTTC
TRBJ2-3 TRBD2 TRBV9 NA CASSVAGGETDTQYF TGTGCCAGCAGCGTAGCGGGGGGGGAGACAGATACGCAGTATTTT
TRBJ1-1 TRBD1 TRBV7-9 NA CASSLETRQGLNTEAFF TGTGCCAGCAGCTTAGAAACCCGACAGGGTCTGAACACTGAAGCTTTCTTT
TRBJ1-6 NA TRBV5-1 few CASSLLQVPTSPLHF TGCGCCAGCAGCTTGCTACAGGTCCCAACCTCACCCCTCCACTTT
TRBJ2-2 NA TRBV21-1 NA CASSKGAAGGPGELFF TGTGCCAGCAGCAAAGGAGCAGCGGGGGGGCCCGGGGAGCTGTTTTTT
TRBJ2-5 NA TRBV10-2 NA CASSQSRRETQYF TGCGCCAGCAGTCAGTCCCGGCGGGAGACCCAGTACTTC
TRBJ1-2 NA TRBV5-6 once CASSLAPGTNYGYTF TGTGCCAGCAGCTTGGCGCCCGGGACAAACTATGGCTACACCTTC
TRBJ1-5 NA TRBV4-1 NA CASSPSRGNQPQHF TGCGCCAGCAGCCCCTCGAGGGGGAATCAGCCCCAGCATTTT
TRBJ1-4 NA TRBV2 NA CASSVRGKLFF TGTGCCAGCAGTGTCAGGGGCAAACTGTTTTTT
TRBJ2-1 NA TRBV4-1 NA CASSQEGAGREEQFF TGCGCCAGCAGCCAAGAAGGGGCAGGAAGGGAAGAGCAGTTCTTC
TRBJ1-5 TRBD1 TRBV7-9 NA CASSGDRTNQPQHF TGTGCCAGCAGCGGGGACAGAACAAATCAGCCCCAGCATTTT
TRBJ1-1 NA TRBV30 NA CAWSQGPTEAFF TGTGCCTGGAGTCAGGGGCCCACTGAAGCTTTCTTT
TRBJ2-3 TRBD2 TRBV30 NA CAWSVAGGRGLTDTQYF TGTGCCTGGAGTGTAGCGGGGGGCCGGGGTCTCACAGATACGCAGTATTTT
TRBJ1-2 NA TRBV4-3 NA CASSQEFDRNIALGYGYTF TGCGCCAGCAGCCAAGAATTTGACAGGAACATAGCTTTGGGCTATGGCTACACCTTC
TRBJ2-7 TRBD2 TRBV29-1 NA CSVDPGGSYEQYF TGCAGCGTCGACCCGGGAGGCTCCTACGAGCAGTACTTC
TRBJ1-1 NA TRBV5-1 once CASSYSTENTEAFF TGCGCCAGCAGTTATTCGACAGAGAACACTGAAGCTTTCTTT
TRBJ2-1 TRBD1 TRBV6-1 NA CASRAGTGLGVEQFF TGTGCCAGCAGGGCCGGGACAGGTCTTGGGGTTGAGCAGTTCTTC
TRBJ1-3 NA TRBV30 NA CAFTRLSGNTIYF TGTGCCTTCACTAGGTTGTCTGGAAACACCATATATTTT
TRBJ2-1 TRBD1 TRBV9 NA CASTDRGRYNEQFF TGTGCCAGCACCGACAGGGGGCGTTACAATGAGCAGTTCTTC
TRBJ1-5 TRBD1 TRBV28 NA CASSSRDRGQPQHF TGTGCCAGCAGTTCCCGGGACAGGGGTCAGCCCCAGCATTTT
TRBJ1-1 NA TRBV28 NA CASSSLQGRWGNTEAFF TGTGCCAGCAGTTCCCTACAGGGAAGATGGGGAAACACTGAAGCTTTCTTT
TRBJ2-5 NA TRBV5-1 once CASSLPLSQGGVETQYF TGCGCCAGCAGCCTACCTTTGAGCCAGGGGGGTGTGGAGACCCAGTACTTC
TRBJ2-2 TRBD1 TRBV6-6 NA CASSTGTGSHTGELFF TGTGCCAGCAGTACCGGGACAGGCTCTCACACCGGGGAGCTGTTTTTT
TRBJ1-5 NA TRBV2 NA CASSEDRVQPQHF TGTGCCAGCAGTGAAGACAGGGTTCAGCCCCAGCATTTT
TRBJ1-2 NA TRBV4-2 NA CASSQHGASFKYGYTF TGTGCCAGCAGCCAACATGGGGCCTCGTTTAAGTATGGCTACACCTTC
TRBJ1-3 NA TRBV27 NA CASSPLSSGNTIYF TGTGCCAGCAGTCCACTGAGCTCTGGAAACACCATATATTTT
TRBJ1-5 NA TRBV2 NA CASSERQVTNQPQHF TGTGCCAGCAGTGAAAGACAGGTCACCAATCAGCCCCAGCATTTT